Included here is one T cell receptor (beta chain) sequence, with context. What it binds is unknown. The data stem from a study of T cell clonotyping in hematopoietic cell transplantation. Study results and caveats: After transplant, recipient diversity fell while pathologically expanded clonotypes grew through day 180.

The CDR3 totals 16 residues. V gave up 1 base and J gave up 4 bases, with 16 bases separating them. Germline V gene lookup returns CDR1 MGHRA and CDR2 YSYEKL. This table comes from immunoSEQ multiplex PCR, and its TCRdb copy is limited to in-frame clones, with some not included. The data show 7,000 or so clones, just over 95% seen once. Recipient blood drawn about 28 days pretransplant and days 30, 100, 180 after. Source: PBMCs, taken 30 days after allogeneic stem cell transplant. The chain couples TRBV4-1 to TRBJ1-2; possible D gene TRBD1, 6 bases. The sequence was collected from a male patient between 60 and 69 years old who had an allogeneic stem cell transplant from a related donor, so the T cells may come from the graft donor. Some clones in this sample may be carry-over from other donors' samples. CDR3 protein: CASSQVAGGASYGYTF. The DNA for the CDR3 is TGCGCCAGCAGCCAAGTCGCCGGGGGCGCTTCCTATGGCTACACCTTC.